This is a list of T cell receptor beta chains from one sample in a study of blood T cell repertoires in COVID-19. The table came from immunoSEQ multiplex PCR; TCRdb's copy has only in-frame clones and leaves some out. The sample contains approximately 210,000 clones, about four fifths of which appear only once. The specimen was peripheral blood. The receptors come from a woman aged 45-59 years with active or convalescent COVID-19. The CDR3 runs from the conserved cysteine through the conserved F or W. The order of the fields is J gene, V gene, clone size, CDR3 length, D gene, CDR3 DNA, CDR3 protein. A D gene is named only where the DNA matches it firmly. A row's size may be missing; if present it is once, few, many or a size class.

TRBJ2-1 | TRBV10-3 | NA | 15 | TRBD2 | TGTGCCATCAGTGATGGACTAGCGGGGGTGGATGAGCAGTTCTTC | CAISDGLAGVDEQFF
TRBJ1-1 | TRBV7-9 | NA | 15 | TRBD1 | TGTGCCAGCAGCCCACCACAGGGGTCGAACACTGAAGCTTTCTTT | CASSPPQGSNTEAFF
TRBJ1-2 | TRBV24-1 | few | 15 | NA | TGTGCCACCAGTGATTTACACGGGGGGAACTATGGCTACACCTTC | CATSDLHGGNYGYTF
TRBJ1-3 | TRBV28 | NA | 15 | NA | TGTGCCAGCAGTTTACAGTACAGATCTGGAAACACCATATATTTT | CASSLQYRSGNTIYF
TRBJ1-2 | TRBV10-2 | NA | 13 | TRBD1 | TGCGCCAGCAGAACCCGGGACAGGGACTTAGGTACCTTC | CASRTRDRDLGTF
TRBJ1-1 | TRBV11-2 | NA | 16 | NA | TGTGCCAGCAGCTTAGATGGAGGGACCATGAACACTGAAGCTTTCTTT | CASSLDGGTMNTEAFF
TRBJ1-1 | TRBV5-6 | NA | 11 | NA | TGTGCCAGCTCTTATGAGACTGAAGCTTTCTTT | CASSYETEAFF
TRBJ2-5 | TRBV19 | once | 15 | TRBD1 | TGTGCCAGTAGCACCGGGACAGGGGGTTCAGAGACCCAGTACTTC | CASSTGTGGSETQYF
TRBJ2-1 | TRBV7-6 | NA | 14 | NA | TGTGCCAGCAGCCGGACAGCCACCTACAATGAGCAGTTCTTC | CASSRTATYNEQFF
TRBJ2-5 | TRBV2 | NA | 15 | TRBD1 | TGTGCCAGCAGTCCCGGACAGGGGGCCTGGGAGACCCAGTACTTC | CASSPGQGAWETQYF
TRBJ2-7 | TRBV29-1 | once | 10 | NA | TGCAGCGCCTCCCTCTACGAGCAGTACTTC | CSASLYEQYF
TRBJ1-4 | TRBV3-1/TRBV3-2 | few | 14 | NA | TGTGCCAGCAGCCATGCAGGATTCGGTGAAAAACTGTTTTTT | CASSHAGFGEKLFF
TRBJ2-1 | TRBV27 | NA | 14 | NA | TGTGCCAGCACGAGGGTCGACTCCTACAATGAGCAGTTCTTC | CASTRVDSYNEQFF
TRBJ2-3 | TRBV19 | NA | 15 | TRBD1 | TGTGCCAGTAGGAGGACAGGGGCAAGCACAGATACGCAGTATTTT | CASRRTGASTDTQYF
TRBJ1-3 | TRBV2 | once | 15 | NA | TGTGCCAGCAGTTCTACAGGGTTGGGTGGAAACACCATATATTTT | CASSSTGLGGNTIYF
TRBJ2-7 | TRBV28 | few | 14 | NA | TGTGCCAGCACCCAGGGGACCCCAGACAGAGAGCAGTACTTC | CASTQGTPDREQYF
TRBJ1-4 | TRBV7-9 | NA | 15 | TRBD1 | TGTGCCAGCAGCCTGAGGGACAGCTCTAATGAAAAACTGTTTTTT | CASSLRDSSNEKLFF
TRBJ1-4 | TRBV5-4 | NA | 16 | TRBD1 | TGTGCCAGCAGCTTGACAGGGGGCGCGAAGAATGAAAAACTGTTTTTT | CASSLTGGAKNEKLFF
TRBJ2-2 | TRBV5-1 | NA | 15 | TRBD1 | TGCGCCAGCAGCCCGAGACAGGGCGGCACCGGGGAGCTGTTTTTT | CASSPRQGGTGELFF
TRBJ1-2 | TRBV2 | NA | 14 | TRBD1 | TGTGCCAGCAGTGAGTTACAGGGGGTATATGGCTACACCTTC | CASSELQGVYGYTF
TRBJ1-1 | TRBV5-1 | NA | 15 | NA | TGCGCCAGCAGTCACAAATCAGGGCATAACACTGAAGCTTTCTTT | CASSHKSGHNTEAFF
TRBJ2-5 | TRBV29-1 | NA | 11 | NA | TGCAGCGTTACAGATCGGGAGACCCAGTACTTC | CSVTDRETQYF
TRBJ1-5 | TRBV14 | NA | 10 | NA | TGTGCCACTTGCAATCAGCCCCAGCATTTT | CATCNQPQHF
TRBJ2-1 | TRBV7-5 | once | 15 | NA | TGTGTCAGAAGCCACAGCGGGAGGCGGTGGAATGAGCAGTTCTTC | CVRSHSGRRWNEQFF
TRBJ1-3 | TRBV6-5 | NA | 13 | NA | TGTGCCAGCAGTTTGTCAGGGGGAAACACCATATATTTT | CASSLSGGNTIYF
TRBJ1-1 | TRBV5-4 | few | 13 | NA | TGTGCCAGCAGCGTAGACAGGAACACTGAAGCTTTCTTT | CASSVDRNTEAFF